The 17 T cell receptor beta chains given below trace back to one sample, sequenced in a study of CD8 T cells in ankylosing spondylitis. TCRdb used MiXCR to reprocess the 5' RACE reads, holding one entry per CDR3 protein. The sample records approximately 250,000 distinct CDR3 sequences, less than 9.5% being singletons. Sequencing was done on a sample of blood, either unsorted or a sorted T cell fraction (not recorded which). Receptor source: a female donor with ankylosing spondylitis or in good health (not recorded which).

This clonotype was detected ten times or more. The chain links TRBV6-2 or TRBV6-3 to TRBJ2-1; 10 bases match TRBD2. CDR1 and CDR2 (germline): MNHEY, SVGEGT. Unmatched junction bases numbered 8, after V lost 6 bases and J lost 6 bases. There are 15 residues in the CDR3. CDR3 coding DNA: TGTGCCAGCAGCTCCGGACTAGCGGTTCCCAATGAGCAGTTCTTC. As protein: CASSSGLAVPNEQFF.

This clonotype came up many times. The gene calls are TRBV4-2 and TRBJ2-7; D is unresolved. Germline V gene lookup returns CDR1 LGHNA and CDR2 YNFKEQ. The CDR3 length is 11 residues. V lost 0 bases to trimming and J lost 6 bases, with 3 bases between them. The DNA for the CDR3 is TGTGCCAGCAGCCAAGAGGGCGAGCAGTACTTC. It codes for CASSQEGEQYF.

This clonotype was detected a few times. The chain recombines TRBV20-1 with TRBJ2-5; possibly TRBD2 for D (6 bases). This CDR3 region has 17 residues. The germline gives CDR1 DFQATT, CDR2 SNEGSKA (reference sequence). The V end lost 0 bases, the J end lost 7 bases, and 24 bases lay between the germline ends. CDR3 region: CSAREEAVAVRLGTQYF. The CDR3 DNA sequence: TGCAGTGCTAGAGAGGAGGCGGTAGCGGTCAGATTGGGGACCCAGTACTTC.

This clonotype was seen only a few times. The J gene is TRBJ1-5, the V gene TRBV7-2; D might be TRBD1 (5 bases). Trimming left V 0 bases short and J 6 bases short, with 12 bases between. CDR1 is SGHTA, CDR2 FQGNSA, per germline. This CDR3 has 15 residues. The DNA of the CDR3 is TGTGCCAGCAGCTTAGCCGGCAGGGTGAGTCAGCCCCAGCATTTT. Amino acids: CASSLAGRVSQPQHF.

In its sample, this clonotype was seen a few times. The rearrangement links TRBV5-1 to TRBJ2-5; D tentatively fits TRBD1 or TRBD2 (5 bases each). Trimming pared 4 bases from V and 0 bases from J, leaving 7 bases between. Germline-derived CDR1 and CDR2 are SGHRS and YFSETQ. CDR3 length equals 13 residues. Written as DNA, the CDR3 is TGCGCCAGCAGCGGGGGAGACCAAGAGACCCAGTACTTC. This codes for CASSGGDQETQYF.

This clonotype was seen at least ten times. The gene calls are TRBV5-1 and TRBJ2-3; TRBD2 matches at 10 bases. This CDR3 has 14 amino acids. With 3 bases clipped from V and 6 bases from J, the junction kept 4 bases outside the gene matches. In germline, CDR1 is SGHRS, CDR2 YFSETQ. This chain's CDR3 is CASSSSGSPDTQYF. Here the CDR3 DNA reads TGCGCCAGCAGCTCTAGCGGGAGTCCCGATACGCAGTATTTT. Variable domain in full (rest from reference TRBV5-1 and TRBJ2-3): KAGVTQTPRYLIKTRGQQVTLSCSPISGHRSVSWYQQTPGQGLQFLFEYFSETQRNKGNFPGRFSGRQFSNSRSEMNVSTLELGDSALYLCASSSSGSPDTQYFGPGTRLTVL.

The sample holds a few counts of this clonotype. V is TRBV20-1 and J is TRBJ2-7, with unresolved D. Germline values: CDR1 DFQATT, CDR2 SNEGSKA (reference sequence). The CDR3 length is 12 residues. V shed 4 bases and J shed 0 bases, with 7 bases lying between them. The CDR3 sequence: CSAIKSSYEQYF. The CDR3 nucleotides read TGCAGTGCTATAAAGAGCTCCTACGAGCAGTACTTC.

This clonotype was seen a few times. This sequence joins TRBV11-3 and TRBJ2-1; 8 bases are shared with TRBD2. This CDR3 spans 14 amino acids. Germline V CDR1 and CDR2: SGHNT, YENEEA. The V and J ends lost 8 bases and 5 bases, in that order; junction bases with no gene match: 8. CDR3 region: CASPLLLADNEQFF. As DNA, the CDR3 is TGTGCCAGCCCTCTCTTACTAGCGGACAATGAGCAGTTCTTC.

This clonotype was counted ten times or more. CDR3 sequence (DNA): TGTGCCAGCAGTACCCCGAGGGTAATTGGATATGGCTACACCTTC. Protein product: CASSTPRVIGYGYTF. V gene TRBV6-2 or TRBV6-3 combines with J gene TRBJ1-2; D is uncertain. The CDR3 totals 15 residues. Germline lookup yields CDR1 MNHEY and CDR2 SVGEGT. Trimming stripped 5 bases from V and 5 bases from J, with 18 bases between.

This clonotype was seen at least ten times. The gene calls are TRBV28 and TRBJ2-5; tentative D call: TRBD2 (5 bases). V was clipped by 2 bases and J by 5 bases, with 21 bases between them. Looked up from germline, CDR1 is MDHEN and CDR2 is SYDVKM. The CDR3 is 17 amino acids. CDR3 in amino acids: CASSLSRGTSFGETQYF. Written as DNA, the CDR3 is TGTGCCAGCAGTTTAAGTCGGGGAACCTCCTTCGGGGAGACCCAGTACTTC.

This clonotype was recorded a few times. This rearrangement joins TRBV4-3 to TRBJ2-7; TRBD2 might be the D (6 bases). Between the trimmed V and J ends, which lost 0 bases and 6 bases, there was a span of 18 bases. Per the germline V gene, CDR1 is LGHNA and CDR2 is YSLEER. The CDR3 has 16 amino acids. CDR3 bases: TGCGCCAGCAGCCAAGAAGGTGGTAGCGGTCGGAGCGAGCAGTACTTC. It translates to CASSQEGGSGRSEQYF.

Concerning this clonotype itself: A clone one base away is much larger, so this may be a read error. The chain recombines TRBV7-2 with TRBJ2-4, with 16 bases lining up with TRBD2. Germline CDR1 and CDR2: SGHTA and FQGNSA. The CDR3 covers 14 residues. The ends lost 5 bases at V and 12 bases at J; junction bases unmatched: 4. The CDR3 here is CASSGTSGRGTQYF. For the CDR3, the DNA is TGTGCCAGCAGCGGGACTAGCGGGAGGGGCACTCAGTACTTC.

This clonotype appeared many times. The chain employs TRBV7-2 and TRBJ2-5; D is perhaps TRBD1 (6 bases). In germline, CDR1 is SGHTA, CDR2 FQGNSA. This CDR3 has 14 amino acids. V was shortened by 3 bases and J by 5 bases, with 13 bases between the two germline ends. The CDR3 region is CASSFRDTLETQYF. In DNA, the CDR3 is TGTGCCAGCAGCTTCCGGGACACGCTTGAGACCCAGTACTTC.

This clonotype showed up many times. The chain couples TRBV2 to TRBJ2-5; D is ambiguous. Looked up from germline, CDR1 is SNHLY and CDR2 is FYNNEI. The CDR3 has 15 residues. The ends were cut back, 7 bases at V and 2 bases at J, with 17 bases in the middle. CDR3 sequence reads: CASTERLRNQETQYF. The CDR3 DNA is TGTGCCAGCACTGAGAGACTTCGAAATCAAGAGACCCAGTACTTC.

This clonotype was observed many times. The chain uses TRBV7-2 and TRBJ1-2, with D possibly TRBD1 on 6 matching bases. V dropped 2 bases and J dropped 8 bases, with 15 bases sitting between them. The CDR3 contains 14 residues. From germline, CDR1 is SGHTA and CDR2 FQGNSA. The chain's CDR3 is CASSLRTAFEGYTF. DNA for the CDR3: TGTGCCAGCAGCTTAAGGACAGCCTTTGAGGGCTACACCTTC.

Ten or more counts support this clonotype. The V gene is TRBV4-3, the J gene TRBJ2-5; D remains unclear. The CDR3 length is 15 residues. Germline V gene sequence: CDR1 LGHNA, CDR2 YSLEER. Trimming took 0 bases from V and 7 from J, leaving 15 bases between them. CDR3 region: CASSQDLGGLGTQYF. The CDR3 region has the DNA TGCGCCAGCAGCCAAGATTTAGGTGGTCTGGGGACCCAGTACTTC.

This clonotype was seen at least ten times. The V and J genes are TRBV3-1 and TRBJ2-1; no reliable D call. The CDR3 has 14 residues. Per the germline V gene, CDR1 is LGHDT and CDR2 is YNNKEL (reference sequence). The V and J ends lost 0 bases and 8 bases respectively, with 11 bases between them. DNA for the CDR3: TGTGCCAGCAGCCAAGATTTAGTCCGCTATGAGCAGTTCTTC. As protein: CASSQDLVRYEQFF.